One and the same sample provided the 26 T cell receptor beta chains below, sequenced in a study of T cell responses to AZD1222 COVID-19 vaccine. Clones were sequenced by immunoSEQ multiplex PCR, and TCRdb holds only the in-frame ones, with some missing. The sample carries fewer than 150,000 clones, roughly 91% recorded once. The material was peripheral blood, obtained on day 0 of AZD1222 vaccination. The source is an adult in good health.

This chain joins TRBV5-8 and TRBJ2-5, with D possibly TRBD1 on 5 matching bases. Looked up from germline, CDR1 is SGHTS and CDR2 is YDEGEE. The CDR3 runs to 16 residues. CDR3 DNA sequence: TGTGCGACAAAAGTGGGGCTTGCTGACATCCAAGAGACCCAGTACTTC. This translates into CATKVGLADIQETQYF.

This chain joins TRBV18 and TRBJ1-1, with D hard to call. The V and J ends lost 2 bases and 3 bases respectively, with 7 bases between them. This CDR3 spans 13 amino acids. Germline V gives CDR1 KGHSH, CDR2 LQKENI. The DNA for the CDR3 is TGTGCCAGCTCACCATATCATGACACTGAAGCTTTCTTT. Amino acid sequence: CASSPYHDTEAFF. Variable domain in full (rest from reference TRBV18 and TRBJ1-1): NAGVMQNPRHLVRRRGQEARLRCSPMKGHSHVYWYRQLPEEGLKFMVYLQKENIIDESGMPKERFSAEFPKEGPSILRIQQVVRGDSAAYFCASSPYHDTEAFFGQGTRLTVV.

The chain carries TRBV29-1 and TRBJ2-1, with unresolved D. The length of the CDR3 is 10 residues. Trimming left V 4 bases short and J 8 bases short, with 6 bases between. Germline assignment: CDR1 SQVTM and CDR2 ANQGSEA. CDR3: CSVGFDEQFF. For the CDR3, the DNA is TGCAGCGTTGGTTTCGATGAGCAGTTCTTC.

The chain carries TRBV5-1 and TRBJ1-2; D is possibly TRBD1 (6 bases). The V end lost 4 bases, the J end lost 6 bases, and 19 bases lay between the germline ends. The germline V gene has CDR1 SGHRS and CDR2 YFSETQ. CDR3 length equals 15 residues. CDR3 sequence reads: CASSPRRGASDGYTF. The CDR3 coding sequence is TGCGCCAGCAGCCCTCGTCGGGGGGCGAGTGATGGCTACACCTTC. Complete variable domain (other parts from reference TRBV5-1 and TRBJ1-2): KAGVTQTPRYLIKTRGQQVTLSCSPISGHRSVSWYQQTPGQGLQFLFEYFSETQRNKGNFPGRFSGRQFSNSRSEMNVSTLELGDSALYLCASSPRRGASDGYTFGSGTRLTVV.

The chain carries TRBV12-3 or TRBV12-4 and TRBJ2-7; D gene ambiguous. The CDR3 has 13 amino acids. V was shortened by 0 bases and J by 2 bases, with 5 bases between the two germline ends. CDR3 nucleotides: TGTGCCAGCAGTTTAGCAGCCACCTACGAGCAGTACTTC. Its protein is CASSLAATYEQYF.

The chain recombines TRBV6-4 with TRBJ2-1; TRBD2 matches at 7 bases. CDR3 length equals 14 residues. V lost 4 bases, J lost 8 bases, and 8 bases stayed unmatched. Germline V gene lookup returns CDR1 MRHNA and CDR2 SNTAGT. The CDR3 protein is CASSVFGGSYEQFF. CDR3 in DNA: TGTGCCAGCAGTGTCTTTGGCGGGAGCTATGAGCAGTTCTTC.

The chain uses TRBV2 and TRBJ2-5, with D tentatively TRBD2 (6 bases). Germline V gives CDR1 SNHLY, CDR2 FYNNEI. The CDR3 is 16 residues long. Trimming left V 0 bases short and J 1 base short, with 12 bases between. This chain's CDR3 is CASSEAPRGFQETQYF. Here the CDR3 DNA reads TGTGCCAGCAGTGAAGCGCCTCGGGGGTTCCAAGAGACCCAGTACTTC.

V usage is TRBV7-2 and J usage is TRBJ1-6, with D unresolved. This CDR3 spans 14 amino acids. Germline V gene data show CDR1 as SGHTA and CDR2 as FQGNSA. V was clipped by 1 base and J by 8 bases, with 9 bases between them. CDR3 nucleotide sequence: TGTGCCAGCAGCTTAGGGAAAGGTTATTCACCCCTCCACTTT. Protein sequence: CASSLGKGYSPLHF.

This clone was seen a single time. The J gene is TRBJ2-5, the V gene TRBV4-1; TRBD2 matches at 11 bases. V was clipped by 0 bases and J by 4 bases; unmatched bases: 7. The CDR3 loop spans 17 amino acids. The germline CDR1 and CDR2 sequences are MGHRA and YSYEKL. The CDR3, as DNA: TGCGCCAGCAGCCAAGATCGCACTAGCGGGAGAGGAGAGACCCAGTACTTC. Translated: CASSQDRTSGRGETQYF.

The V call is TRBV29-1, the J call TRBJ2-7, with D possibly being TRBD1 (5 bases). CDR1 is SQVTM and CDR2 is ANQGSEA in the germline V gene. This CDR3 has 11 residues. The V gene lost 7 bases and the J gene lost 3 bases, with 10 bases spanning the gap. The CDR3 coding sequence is TGCAGCGCCGGACATATCTACGAGCAGTACTTC. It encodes CSAGHIYEQYF.

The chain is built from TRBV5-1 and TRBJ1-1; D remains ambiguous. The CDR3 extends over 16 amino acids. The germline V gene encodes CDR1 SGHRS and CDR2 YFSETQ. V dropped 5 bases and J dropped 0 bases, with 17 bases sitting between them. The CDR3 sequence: CASRGPGLSLNTEAFF. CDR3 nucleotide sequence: TGCGCCAGCAGAGGCCCGGGCCTCTCACTGAACACTGAAGCTTTCTTT.

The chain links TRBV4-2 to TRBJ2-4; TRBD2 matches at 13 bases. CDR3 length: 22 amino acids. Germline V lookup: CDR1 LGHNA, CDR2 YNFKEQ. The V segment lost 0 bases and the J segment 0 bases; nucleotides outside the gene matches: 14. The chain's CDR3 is CASSQERLAGGTLAAAKNIQYF. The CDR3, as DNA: TGTGCCAGCAGCCAAGAGCGACTAGCGGGAGGAACGTTGGCCGCAGCCAAAAACATTCAGTACTTC.

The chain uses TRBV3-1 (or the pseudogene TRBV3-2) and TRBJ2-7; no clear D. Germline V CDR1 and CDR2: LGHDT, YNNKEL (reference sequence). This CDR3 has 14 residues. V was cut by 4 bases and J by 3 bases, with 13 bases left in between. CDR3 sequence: CASSLTVDHYEQYF. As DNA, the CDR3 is TGTGCCAGCAGCCTCACGGTGGACCACTACGAGCAGTACTTC.

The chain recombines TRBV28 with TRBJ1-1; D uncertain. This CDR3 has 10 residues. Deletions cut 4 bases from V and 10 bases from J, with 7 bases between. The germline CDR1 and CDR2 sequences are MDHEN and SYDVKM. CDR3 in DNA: TGTGCCAGCAGTTCCATGGCAGCTTTCTTT. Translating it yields CASSSMAAFF.

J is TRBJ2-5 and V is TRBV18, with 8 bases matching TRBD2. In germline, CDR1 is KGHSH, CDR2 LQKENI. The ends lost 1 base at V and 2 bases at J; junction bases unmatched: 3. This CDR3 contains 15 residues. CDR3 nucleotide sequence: TGTGCCAGCTCACCACTGACTAGCGCTCAAGAGACCCAGTACTTC. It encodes CASSPLTSAQETQYF.

The CDR3 DNA sequence: TGTGCCAGCAGTTACAGGGGGCATAACACTGAAGCTTTCTTT. Encoded protein: CASSYRGHNTEAFF. This rearrangement joins TRBV6-5 to TRBJ1-1, with 7 bases identical to TRBD1. The CDR3 sequence is 14 residues long. Trimming at V came to 2 bases and at J to 2 bases, leaving 2 bases not matched to a gene. The germline V gene encodes CDR1 MNHEY and CDR2 SVGAGI.

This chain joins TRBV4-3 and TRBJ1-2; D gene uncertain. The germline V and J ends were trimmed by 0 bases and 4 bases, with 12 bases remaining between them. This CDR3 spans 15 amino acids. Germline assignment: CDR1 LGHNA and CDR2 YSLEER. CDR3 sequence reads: CASSQDISLFYGYTF. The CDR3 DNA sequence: TGCGCCAGCAGCCAAGATATCAGCCTTTTCTATGGCTACACCTTC.

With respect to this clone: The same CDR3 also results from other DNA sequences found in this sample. The CDR3, as DNA: TGTGCCAGCAGCCAGGGGGGACGGACTAACATTCAGTACTTC. This encodes CASSQGGRTNIQYF. The chain links TRBV14 to TRBJ2-4, with a possible D match to TRBD2 (6 bases). The CDR3 totals 14 residues. Germline V gene data show CDR1 as SGHDN and CDR2 as FVKESK. Trimming removed 3 bases at V and 7 bases at J, with 13 bases between.

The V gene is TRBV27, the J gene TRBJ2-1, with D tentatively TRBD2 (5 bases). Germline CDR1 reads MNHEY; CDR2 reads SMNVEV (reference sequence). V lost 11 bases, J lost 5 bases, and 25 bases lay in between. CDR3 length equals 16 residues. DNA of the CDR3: TGTGCCTCAGCTTCCCGGGGAAGCGGAGCAAACAATGAGCAGTTCTTC. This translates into CASASRGSGANNEQFF.

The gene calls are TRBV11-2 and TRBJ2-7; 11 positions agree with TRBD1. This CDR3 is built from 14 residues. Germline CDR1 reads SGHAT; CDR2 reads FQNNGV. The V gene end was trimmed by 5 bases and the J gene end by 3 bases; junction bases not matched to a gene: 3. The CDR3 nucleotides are TGTGCCAGCAGCCCGGACAGGGGGCGCTACGAGCAGTACTTC. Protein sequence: CASSPDRGRYEQYF.

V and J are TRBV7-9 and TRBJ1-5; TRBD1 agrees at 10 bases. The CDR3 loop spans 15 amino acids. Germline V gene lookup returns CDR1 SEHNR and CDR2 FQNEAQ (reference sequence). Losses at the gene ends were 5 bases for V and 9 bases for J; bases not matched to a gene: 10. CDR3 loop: CASSATGTGDRPQHF. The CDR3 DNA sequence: TGTGCCAGCAGCGCTACCGGGACAGGGGATCGGCCCCAGCATTTT.

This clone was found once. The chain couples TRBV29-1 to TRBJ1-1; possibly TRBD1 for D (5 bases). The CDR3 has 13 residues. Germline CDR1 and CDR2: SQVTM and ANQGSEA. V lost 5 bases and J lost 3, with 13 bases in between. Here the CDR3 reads CSVQTGGDTEAFF. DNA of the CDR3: TGCAGCGTTCAAACAGGTGGGGACACTGAAGCTTTCTTT.

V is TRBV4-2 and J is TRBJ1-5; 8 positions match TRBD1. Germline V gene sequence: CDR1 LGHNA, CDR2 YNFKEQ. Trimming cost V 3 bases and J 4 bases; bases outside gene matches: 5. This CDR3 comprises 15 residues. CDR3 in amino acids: CASSHGQGSNQPQHF. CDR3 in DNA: TGTGCCAGCAGCCACGGACAGGGCAGTAATCAGCCCCAGCATTTT.

The CDR3 sequence is CASTPGPPYEQYF. CDR3 nucleotides: TGTGCCAGCACCCCGGGACCTCCCTACGAGCAGTACTTC. This chain links TRBV3-1 (or the pseudogene TRBV3-2) with TRBJ2-7; either TRBD1 or TRBD2 may fit D (5 bases each). V lost 7 bases and J 2 bases, leaving 12 bases between the germline ends. Germline CDR1 reads LGHDT; CDR2 reads YNNKEL (reference sequence). The length of the CDR3 is 13 residues.

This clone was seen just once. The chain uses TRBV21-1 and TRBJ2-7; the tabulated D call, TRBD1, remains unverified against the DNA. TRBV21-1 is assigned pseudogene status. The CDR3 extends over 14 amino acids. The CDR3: CASSNHRESYEQYF. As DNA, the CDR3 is TGTGCCAGCAGCAACCACAGAGAATCCTACGAGCAGTACTTC.

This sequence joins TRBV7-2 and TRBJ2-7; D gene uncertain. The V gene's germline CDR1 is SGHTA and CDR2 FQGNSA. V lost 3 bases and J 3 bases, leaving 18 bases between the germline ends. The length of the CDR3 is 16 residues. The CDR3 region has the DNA TGTGCCAGCAGCTTGAATTCCGTCCCTACGGTCTACGAGCAGTACTTC. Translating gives CASSLNSVPTVYEQYF.